These 20 T cell receptor beta chains originate from one sample sequenced in a study of T cell changes during pregnancy in multiple sclerosis. Repertoires were generated with immunoSEQ multiplex PCR, while TCRdb's copy carries only in-frame clones and drops some. The data contain roughly 84,000 clones, around 93% of them singletons. This specimen was peripheral blood, taken in the third trimester of pregnancy. The receptors stem from a female donor in good health, enrolled as a control in a pregnancy study.

V and J are TRBV7-2 and TRBJ2-1; D may be TRBD2 (5 bases). CDR1 is SGHTA and CDR2 is FQGNSA in the germline V gene. CDR3 length: 14 residues. Deletions cut 5 bases from V and 9 bases from J, with 17 bases between. CDR3 loop: CASSNTRAFGEQFF. The CDR3, as DNA: TGTGCCAGCAGCAACACGAGGGCGTTTGGTGAGCAGTTCTTC.

J is TRBJ2-2 and V is TRBV9, with no clear D. CDR1 SGDLS and CDR2 YYNGEE come from the germline V gene. The CDR3 sequence is 13 residues long. V lost 4 bases, J lost 2 bases, and 6 bases lay in between. The CDR3 is CASSIPNTGELFF. CDR3 nucleotides: TGTGCCAGCAGCATCCCAAACACCGGGGAGCTGTTTTTT.

With regard to this clone: The junction differs from germline at one of its ends, possibly a read error. In DNA form, the CDR3 reads TGTGCCAGCACTATAATAGTGGCAGGGGCCTTC. This gives the protein CASTIIVAGAF. The chain uses TRBV6-5 and TRBJ2-7; D is perhaps TRBD1 (6 bases). Germline assignment: CDR1 MNHEY and CDR2 SVGAGI. The CDR3 is 11 residues long.

This clone was observed once. The J gene is TRBJ2-5, the V gene TRBV5-4; 7 bases agree with TRBD2. Germline CDR1 SGHNT, CDR2 YYREEE (reference sequence). V was clipped by 4 bases and J by 5 bases; unmatched bases: 8. This CDR3 has 14 amino acids. In DNA form, the CDR3 reads TGTGCCAGCAGCCATGGAGGGAGGGAGGAGACCCAGTACTTC. Translated: CASSHGGREETQYF.

This clone appeared a single time. V gene TRBV11-2 combines with J gene TRBJ2-7, with TRBD2 matching 10 bases. The CDR3 has 16 amino acids. The V and J ends lost 1 base and 3 bases, in that order; junction bases with no gene match: 6. The germline gives CDR1 SGHAT, CDR2 FQNNGV. As DNA, the CDR3 is TGTGCCAGCAGCTTAGTGACCGGGACTAGCGTCTACGAGCAGTACTTC. Its protein is CASSLVTGTSVYEQYF.

The chain employs TRBV29-1 and TRBJ2-2; 8 nucleotides align to TRBD1. CDR3 length: 14 amino acids. V was clipped by 7 bases and J by 4 bases; unmatched bases: 8. Germline V gives CDR1 SQVTM, CDR2 ANQGSEA. This CDR3 is CSARDRGFTGELFF. For the CDR3, the DNA is TGCAGCGCCCGAGACAGGGGTTTCACCGGGGAGCTGTTTTTT.

V is TRBV19 and J is TRBJ1-2; TRBD1 agrees at 7 bases. V lost 6 bases and J lost 2; bases outside the gene matches: 9. Germline lookup yields CDR1 LNHDA and CDR2 SQIVND (reference sequence). This CDR3 contains 15 residues. The DNA of the CDR3 is TGTGCCAGTAGCTCCTCTCGACAGGGCAACTATGGCTACACCTTC. Translation gives CASSSSRQGNYGYTF.

The CDR3 coding sequence is TGTGCCTCAGCCCGGCAGGGGGCGAACACTGAAGCTTTCTTT. It translates to CASARQGANTEAFF. The rearrangement joins TRBV2 to TRBJ1-1; 8 bases are a match to TRBD1. V was clipped by 11 bases and J by 1 base; unmatched bases: 9. Germline assignment: CDR1 SNHLY and CDR2 FYNNEI. The CDR3 contains 14 residues.

This clone was counted between two and nine times. The gene calls are TRBV27 and TRBJ2-7; 9 bases are shared with TRBD2. Germline CDR1 and CDR2: MNHEY and SMNVEV (reference sequence). This CDR3 comprises 14 residues. V shed 2 bases, J shed 7 bases, and the junction held 6 bases outside the gene matches. CDR3: CASSLGSGGREQYF. As DNA, the CDR3 is TGTGCCAGCAGTTTAGGTAGCGGGGGAAGGGAGCAGTACTTC.

This chain uses TRBV14 with TRBJ2-1, with 9 bases that match TRBD2. The CDR3 runs to 12 residues. CDR1 SGHDN and CDR2 FVKESK come from the germline V gene. After removal of 4 bases from V and 15 bases from J, the junction contained 7 bases not matched to a gene. The CDR3 sequence: CASSLSGSGRFF. The CDR3 DNA follows: TGTGCCAGCAGCCTTAGCGGGAGCGGTAGGTTCTTC.

The chain couples TRBV5-1 to TRBJ2-3; TRBD2 aligns across 8 bases. Germline V lookup: CDR1 SGHRS, CDR2 YFSETQ. This CDR3 is 14 amino acids long. V shed 2 bases and J 4 bases; nucleotides not matched to a gene: 3. Written as DNA, the CDR3 is TGCGCCAGCAGCTTAGCGGGAGACTCAGATACGCAGTATTTT. This sequence encodes CASSLAGDSDTQYF.

The J gene is TRBJ2-1, the V gene TRBV7-2; maybe TRBD1 (5 bases). This CDR3 is built from 17 residues. Germline CDR1 is SGHTA and CDR2 is FQGNSA. The ends were cut back, 1 base at V and 2 bases at J, with 15 bases in the middle. The CDR3 region has the DNA TGTGCCAGCAGCTTAGTCGTTGGAAGGGGAACCTACAATGAGCAGTTCTTC. Amino acids: CASSLVVGRGTYNEQFF. The full variable domain, rest sourced from reference TRBV7-2 and TRBJ2-1, is GAGVSQSPSNKVTEKGKDVELRCDPISGHTALYWYRQSLGQGLEFLIYFQGNSAPDKSGLPSDRFSAERTGGSVSTLTIQRTQQEDSAVYLCASSLVVGRGTYNEQFFGPGTRLTVL.

The chain couples TRBV9 to TRBJ2-5; 7 bases are shared with TRBD2. Germline trimming cut 6 bases from V and 3 bases from J; bases unmatched to any gene: 11. The germline gives CDR1 SGDLS, CDR2 YYNGEE. There are 15 residues in the CDR3. CDR3 nucleotides: TGTGCCAGCAACCTAGGACTAGGACCCGAAGAGACCCAGTACTTC. It is translated as CASNLGLGPEETQYF.

CDR3 nucleotide sequence: TGTGCCAGCAGTTTAAGACTAGCGGGAGCGGGTGAGCAGTTCTTC. Protein: CASSLRLAGAGEQFF. The chain links TRBV28 to TRBJ2-1; 12 bases map to TRBD2. CDR1 is MDHEN, CDR2 SYDVKM, per germline. This CDR3 region has 15 residues. V dropped 2 bases and J dropped 9; count of bases not matched to a gene: 5.

The chain combines TRBV28 with TRBJ1-1; D may be TRBD1 (5 bases). The V and J ends lost 2 bases and 5 bases respectively, with 15 bases between them. Germline lookup yields CDR1 MDHEN and CDR2 SYDVKM. The CDR3 length is 15 residues. The CDR3 loop is CASSLASSKGTEAFF. The CDR3 coding sequence is TGTGCCAGCAGTTTAGCGAGCAGTAAGGGGACTGAAGCTTTCTTT. Supplemented by reference TRBV28 and TRBJ1-1, the full variable domain reads DVKVTQSSRYLVKRTGEKVFLECVQDMDHENMFWYRQDPGLGLRLIYFSYDVKMKEKGDIPEGYSVSREKKERFSLILESASTNQTSMYLCASSLASSKGTEAFFGQGTRLTVV.

The V and J genes are TRBV29-1 and TRBJ2-7; TRBD1 aligns across 8 bases. The CDR3 runs 13 residues. V shed 7 bases, J shed 4 bases, and the junction held 9 bases outside the gene matches. The germline CDR1 and CDR2 sequences are SQVTM and ANQGSEA. DNA of the CDR3: TGCAGCGCTTCGCCCCGACAGGGGTACGAGCAGTACTTC. Amino acid sequence: CSASPRQGYEQYF.

This chain links TRBV4-1 with TRBJ2-7; 9 bases are shared with TRBD2. This CDR3 has 14 residues. Germline CDR1 MGHRA, CDR2 YSYEKL. The V and J ends lost 6 bases and 6 bases, in that order; junction bases with no gene match: 9. The CDR3: CASSATGTSREQYF. The CDR3 bases are TGCGCCAGCAGTGCAACCGGGACTAGCCGCGAGCAGTACTTC.

V and J are TRBV7-9 and TRBJ2-1, with a weak D call TRBD2 (5 bases). The germline CDR1 and CDR2 sequences are SEHNR and FQNEAQ (reference sequence). This CDR3 is built from 15 residues. Between the trimmed V and J ends, which lost 2 bases and 4 bases, there was a span of 12 bases. The CDR3 sequence: CASSLLRAGYNEQFF. The CDR3 DNA reads as TGTGCCAGCAGCTTATTGAGGGCCGGATACAATGAGCAGTTCTTC. The entire variable domain, with the rest obtained from reference TRBV7-9 and TRBJ2-1, is as follows: DTGVSQNPRHKITKRGQNVTFRCDPISEHNRLYWYRQTLGQGPEFLTYFQNEAQLEKSRLLSDRFSAERPKGSFSTLEIQRTEQGDSAMYLCASSLLRAGYNEQFFGPGTRLTVL.

This chain joins TRBV19 and TRBJ2-1, with 8 positions matching TRBD2. The germline CDR1 and CDR2 sequences are LNHDA and SQIVND (reference sequence). This CDR3 contains 17 residues. Trimming took 3 bases from V and 6 from J; bases not matched to a gene: 13. The CDR3 region has the DNA TGTGCCAGTAGTATTATGAGCGGGAGTCTTAGAGGCAATGAGCAGTTCTTC. This codes for CASSIMSGSLRGNEQFF.

The chain couples TRBV28 to TRBJ2-7; possibly TRBD2 for D (5 bases). The V gene's germline CDR1 is MDHEN and CDR2 SYDVKM. The V gene lost 2 bases and the J gene lost 7 bases, with 12 bases spanning the gap. The CDR3 is made up of 13 amino acids. CDR3 protein: CASSLPGFGEQYF. Here the CDR3 DNA reads TGTGCCAGCAGTTTACCGGGGTTCGGTGAGCAGTACTTC.